This entry is about one T cell receptor (beta chain). No antigen is known for it. For TCR beta, libraries came from iRepertoire HTBI primers and Arm-PCR of CDR3 regions. TCRdb called the multiplex PCR reads again in MiXCR, with one record for every CDR3 protein. This sample carries more than 650,000 distinct CDR3 sequences, 25% to 35% of them seen once, and the ten largest clones take around 42%. V lost 3 bases to trimming and J lost 6 bases, with 11 bases between them. The CDR3 is 12 residues long. Germline V CDR1 and CDR2: GTSNPN, SVGIG (reference sequence). The sample comes from a study of regulatory T cells in long-lasting Graves disease. Across the whole study: The term persistent Graves' disease signified upward of 5 years on antithyroid drugs with positive TSH receptor antibodies.

Regarding the study as a whole: There was favoring of TRBV28, TRBJ1-2 and TRBJ2-5 in persistent disease. Clonotypes that were public and shared totalled 2,741 in persistent patients versus 750 to 1,000 in new patients.

Documented time point: persistent/refractory GD, antithyroid drugs over 5 years with positive TRAb. RNA isolated from PBMCs was used to make the TCR library. With EDTA tubes as the receptacles, about 9 milliliters of peripheral blood were drawn. The sequencing here drew on peripheral blood mononuclear cells (PBMCs), taken when the disease was refractory, from a patient treated with antithyroid drugs. This rearrangement joins TRBV30 to TRBJ1-2, with TRBD1 as a possible D gene (6 bases). This clonotype was obtained from a female donor with Graves disease. The CDR3 nucleotides read TGTGCCTGGAGACAGGGTTCGAATGGCTACACCTTC. Protein: CAWRQGSNGYTF. Variable domain in full (rest from reference TRBV30 and TRBJ1-2): SQTIHQWPATLVQPVGSPLSLECTVEGTSNPNLYWYRQAAGRGLQLLFYSVGIGQISSEVPQNLSASRPQDRQFILSSKKLLLSDSGFYLCAWRQGSNGYTFGSGTRLTVV.